This TCR beta chain is drawn from a study of T cells after posttransplantation cyclophosphamide. Study observations and caveats: Donor-recipient repertoire similarity was low at 1-2 months, rising over year one. TRB clonality was highly associated with recipient CMV seropositivity and reactivation.

Data came from immunoSEQ multiplex PCR; TCRdb stores just in-frame clones and leaves some out. The sample has over 20,000 clones; 80% to 90% are singletons. Sampled 1 year posttransplant, controls received myeloablative marrow transplants, methotrexate and a calcineurin inhibitor. Worth noting for this clone: Antigen: not known.

V lost 6 bases, J lost 7 bases, and 16 bases lay in between. Germline V lookup: CDR1 LGHNT, CDR2 FRNRAP. The CDR3 has 13 residues. This receptor was taken from a female patient aged 25-39 years who received an allogeneic stem cell transplant from an unrelated donor, was CMV-positive, and had acute and chronic GVHD. The T cells may come from the graft donor. V is TRBV12-5 and J is TRBJ2-7, with TRBD1 as a possible D gene (6 bases). Sequencing used PBMCs, obtained 350 to 400 days after allogeneic stem cell transplant with calcineurin inhibitor and methotrexate. The CDR3 protein is CASGLGQPWEQYF. DNA of the CDR3: TGTGCTAGTGGCCTAGGACAGCCTTGGGAGCAGTACTTC.